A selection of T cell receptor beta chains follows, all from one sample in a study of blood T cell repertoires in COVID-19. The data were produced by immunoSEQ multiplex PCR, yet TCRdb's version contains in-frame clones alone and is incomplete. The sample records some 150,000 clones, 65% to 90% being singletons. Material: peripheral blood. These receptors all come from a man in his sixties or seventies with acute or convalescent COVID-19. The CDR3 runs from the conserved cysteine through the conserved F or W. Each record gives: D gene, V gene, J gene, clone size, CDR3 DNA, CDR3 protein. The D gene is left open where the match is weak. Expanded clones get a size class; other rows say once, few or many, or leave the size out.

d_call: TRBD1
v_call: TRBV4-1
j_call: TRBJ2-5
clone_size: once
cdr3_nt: TGCGCCAGCAGCCCCATGGACAGGGGCGACCAAGAGACCCAGTACTTC
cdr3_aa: CASSPMDRGDQETQYF

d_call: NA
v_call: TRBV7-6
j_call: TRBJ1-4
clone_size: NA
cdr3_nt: TGTGCCAGCAGCTTAGCCCTATCTCTGGGAGGTGAAAAACTGTTTTTT
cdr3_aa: CASSLALSLGGEKLFF

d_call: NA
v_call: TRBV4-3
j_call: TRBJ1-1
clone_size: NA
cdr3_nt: TGCGCCAGCAGCCAAGATATGACAGGTGTCATGAACACTGAAGCTTTCTTT
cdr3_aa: CASSQDMTGVMNTEAFF

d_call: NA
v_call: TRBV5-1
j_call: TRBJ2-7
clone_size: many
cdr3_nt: TGCGCCAGCAGCTTGGGAAGTACGGGGGAGCAGTACTTC
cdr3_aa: CASSLGSTGEQYF

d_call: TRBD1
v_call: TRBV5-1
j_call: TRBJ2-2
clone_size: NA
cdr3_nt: TGCGCCAGCAGCCCGGGACAGGTTACCGGGGAGCTGTTTTTT
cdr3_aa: CASSPGQVTGELFF

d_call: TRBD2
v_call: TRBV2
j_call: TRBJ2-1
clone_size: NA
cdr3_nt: TGTGCCAGCAGTGAAGGGCGGGGGGCCTACAATGAGCAGTTCTTC
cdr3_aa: CASSEGRGAYNEQFF

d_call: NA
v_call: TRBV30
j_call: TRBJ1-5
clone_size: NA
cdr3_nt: TGTGCCTGGAGTGTACCAAGCCATAATCAGCCCCAGCATTTT
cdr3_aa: CAWSVPSHNQPQHF

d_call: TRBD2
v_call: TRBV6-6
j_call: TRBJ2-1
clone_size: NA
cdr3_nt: TGTGCCAGCAGTGGACTAGCGAGCCACAATGAGCAGTTCTTC
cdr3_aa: CASSGLASHNEQFF

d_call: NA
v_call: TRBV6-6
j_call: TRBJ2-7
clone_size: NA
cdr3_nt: TGTGCCAGCAGTACCCCGAGGCGCTCCTACGAGCAGTACTTC
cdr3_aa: CASSTPRRSYEQYF

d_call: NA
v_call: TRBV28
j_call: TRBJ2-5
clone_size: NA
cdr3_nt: TGTGCCAGCAGTACCGGGAGATTCCAAGAGACCCAGTACTTC
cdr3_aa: CASSTGRFQETQYF

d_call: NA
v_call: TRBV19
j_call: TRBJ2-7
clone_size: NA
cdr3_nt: TGTGCCAGTAGTTTCGGGGGCTCCTACGAGCAGTACTTC
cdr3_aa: CASSFGGSYEQYF

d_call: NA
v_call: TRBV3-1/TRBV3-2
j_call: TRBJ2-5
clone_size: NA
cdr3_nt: TGTGCCAGCAGCCAACGGGCAGGGCCCCAAGAGACCCAGTACTTC
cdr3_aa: CASSQRAGPQETQYF

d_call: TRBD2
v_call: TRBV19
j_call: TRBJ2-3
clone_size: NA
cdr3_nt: TGTGCCAGTAGTTCCCTGACTAGCGGGAGCTCAGATACGCAGTATTTT
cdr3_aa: CASSSLTSGSSDTQYF

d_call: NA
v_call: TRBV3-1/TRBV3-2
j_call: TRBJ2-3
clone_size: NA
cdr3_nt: TGTGCCAGCAGTCCCGGGGGGAGGGGGACAGATACGCAGTATTTT
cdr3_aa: CASSPGGRGTDTQYF

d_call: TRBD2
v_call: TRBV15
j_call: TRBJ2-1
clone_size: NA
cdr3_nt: TGTGCCACCAGCAGAGATGGCGCGGGAGGGGGCAATGAGCAGTTCTTC
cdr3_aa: CATSRDGAGGGNEQFF

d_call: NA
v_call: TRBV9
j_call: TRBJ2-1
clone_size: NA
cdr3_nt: TGTGCCAGCAGCGTAGTAGGACAGTACAATGAGCAGTTCTTC
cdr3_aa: CASSVVGQYNEQFF

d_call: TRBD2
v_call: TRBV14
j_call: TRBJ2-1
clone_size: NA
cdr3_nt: TGTGCCAGCAGCCAGATAAGACTAGCGGGTTACAATGAGCAGTTCTTC
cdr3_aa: CASSQIRLAGYNEQFF

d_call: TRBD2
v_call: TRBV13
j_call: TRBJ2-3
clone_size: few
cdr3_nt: TGTGCCAGCAGCTTAGCCCGGCTCTATAGCGGGAATTTT
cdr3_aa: CASSLARLYSGNF

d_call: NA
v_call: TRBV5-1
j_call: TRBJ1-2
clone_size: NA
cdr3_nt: TGCGCCAGCAGCTTGGAGGGGGGGAACTATGGCTACACCTTC
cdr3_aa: CASSLEGGNYGYTF

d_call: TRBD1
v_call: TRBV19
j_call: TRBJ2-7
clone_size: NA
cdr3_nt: TGTGCCAGTAGTTCGCCCCGGACAGGGGATCTCTCCTACGAGCAGTACTTC
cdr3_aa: CASSSPRTGDLSYEQYF

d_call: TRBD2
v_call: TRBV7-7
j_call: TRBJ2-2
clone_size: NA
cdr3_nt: TGTGCTAGCAGCTTAATACCCCTTGCGGGAGTGGGGAACACCGGGGAGCTGTTTTTT
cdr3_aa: CASSLIPLAGVGNTGELFF

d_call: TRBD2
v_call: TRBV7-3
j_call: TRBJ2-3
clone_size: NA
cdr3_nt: TGTGCCAGCAGAATAGCGGGAGCCCTCGAAGATACGCAGTATTTT
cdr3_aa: CASRIAGALEDTQYF

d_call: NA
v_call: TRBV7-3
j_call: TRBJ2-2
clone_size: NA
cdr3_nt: TGTGCCAGCAGCCCCCGAGGGCAGGGCGGGGCCGGGGAGCTGTTTTTT
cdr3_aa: CASSPRGQGGAGELFF

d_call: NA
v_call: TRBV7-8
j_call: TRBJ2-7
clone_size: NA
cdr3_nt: TGTGCCAGCAGCCCACGGTCTTTGGGACTGACCAACGAGCAGTACTTC
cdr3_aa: CASSPRSLGLTNEQYF

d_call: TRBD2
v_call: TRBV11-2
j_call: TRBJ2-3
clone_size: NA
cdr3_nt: TGTGCCACCGGGACTAGCGGGAGGGCCCTAGATACGCAGTATTTT
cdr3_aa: CATGTSGRALDTQYF

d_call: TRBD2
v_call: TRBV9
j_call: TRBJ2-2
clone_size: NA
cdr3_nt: TGTGCCAGCAGCTCTGGACTAGCGGGGCCCGGGGAGCTGTTTTTT
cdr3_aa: CASSSGLAGPGELFF

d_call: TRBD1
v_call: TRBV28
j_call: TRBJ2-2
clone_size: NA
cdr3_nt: TGTGCCAGCAGTAGACAGGGGTTCACCGGGGAGCTGTTTTTT
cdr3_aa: CASSRQGFTGELFF

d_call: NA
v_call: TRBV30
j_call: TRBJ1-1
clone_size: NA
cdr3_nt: TGTGCCTGGAGTGCCATTGGGACACCCAGAATGGGCACTGAAGCTTTCTTT
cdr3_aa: CAWSAIGTPRMGTEAFF

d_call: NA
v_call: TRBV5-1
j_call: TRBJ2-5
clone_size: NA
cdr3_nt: TGCGCCAGCAGCATCGTCCAAGAGACCCAGTACTTC
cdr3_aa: CASSIVQETQYF

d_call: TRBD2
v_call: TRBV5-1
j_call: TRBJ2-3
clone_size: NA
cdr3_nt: TGCGCCAGCAGCTTTAGCGGGAACGCAGATACGCAGTATTTT
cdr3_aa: CASSFSGNADTQYF

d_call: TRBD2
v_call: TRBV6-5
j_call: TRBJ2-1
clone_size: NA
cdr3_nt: TGTGCCAGTAGCGGGAGGGGGATTTACAATGAGCAGTTCTTC
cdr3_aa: CASSGRGIYNEQFF